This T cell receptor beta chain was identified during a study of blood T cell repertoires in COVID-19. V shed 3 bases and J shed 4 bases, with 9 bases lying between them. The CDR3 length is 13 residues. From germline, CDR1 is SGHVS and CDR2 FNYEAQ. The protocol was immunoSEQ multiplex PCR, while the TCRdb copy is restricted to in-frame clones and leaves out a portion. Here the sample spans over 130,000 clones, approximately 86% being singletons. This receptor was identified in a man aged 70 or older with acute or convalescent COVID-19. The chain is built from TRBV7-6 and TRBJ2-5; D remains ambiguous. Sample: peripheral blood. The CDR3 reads CASSFAVVETQYF. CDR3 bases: TGTGCCAGCAGCTTTGCGGTGGTAGAGACCCAGTACTTC.